This is a list of T cell receptor beta chains from one sample in a study of cytomegalovirus exposure and HLA in healthy donors. Assay: immunoSEQ multiplex PCR; the TCRdb copy retains only in-frame clones and omits some. This table has 90,000 to 100,000 clones, 87% appearing once. The sequenced sample consisted of PBMCs. The receptors stem from a man younger than 35 in good health and CMV-seropositive. CDR3s include the opening cysteine and the closing phenylalanine or tryptophan. The D gene is left open where the match is weak. Part of the rows lack a size; the others show once, few, many or a class for expanded clones.

CASSPGQRQETQYF,TGTGCCAGCAGCCCGGGACAAAGACAAGAGACCCAGTACTTC,once,TRBV28,.,TRBJ2-5
CASSLENPRNTEAFF,TGCGCCAGCAGCTTGGAAAACCCCAGGAACACTGAAGCTTTCTTT,.,TRBV5-1,.,TRBJ1-1
CASPRQGQYYEQYF,TGTGCCAGCCCCAGACAGGGTCAATACTACGAGCAGTACTTC,.,TRBV5-8,TRBD1,TRBJ2-7
CASSLTRDYNEQFF,TGTGCCAGCAGCTTAACGAGGGATTACAATGAGCAGTTCTTC,.,TRBV7-9,.,TRBJ2-1
CASSFSWDRGGQPQHF,TGTGCCAGCAGCTTTAGTTGGGACAGGGGAGGGCAGCCCCAGCATTTT,.,TRBV7-9,TRBD1,TRBJ1-5
CASSLPGPRGDTQYF,TGTGCCAGCAGTTTACCGGGCCCCCGCGGGGATACGCAGTATTTT,.,TRBV28,.,TRBJ2-3
CASSSGQRLNQPQHF,TGTGCCAGCAGTTCCGGACAGCGTCTCAATCAGCCCCAGCATTTT,.,TRBV28,.,TRBJ1-5
CASSQELQGTDTQYF,TGCGCCAGCAGCCAAGAGTTGCAGGGCACAGATACGCAGTATTTT,.,TRBV4-3,.,TRBJ2-3
CASSIGSSGHTGELFF,TGTGCCAGTAGTATAGGGTCTAGCGGGCATACCGGGGAGCTGTTTTTT,.,TRBV19,TRBD2,TRBJ2-2
CASSLAGGETQYF,TGTGCCAGCAGCTTGGCAGGGGGGGAGACCCAGTACTTC,.,TRBV5-4,.,TRBJ2-5
CASSQGTSGSYNEQFF,TGTGCCAGCAGCCAGGGGACTAGCGGGAGCTACAATGAGCAGTTCTTC,.,TRBV5-6,TRBD2,TRBJ2-1
CASSLTGGTGELFF,TGTGCCAGCAGCTTAACGGGGGGCACCGGGGAGCTGTTTTTT,.,TRBV7-3,.,TRBJ2-2
CASSGTGNNQPQHF,TGTGCCAGCAGCGGGACAGGGAACAATCAGCCCCAGCATTTT,few,TRBV5-8,TRBD1,TRBJ1-5
CASSPPSGLGYNEQFF,TGTGCCAGCAGCCCTCCTAGCGGTCTTGGCTACAATGAGCAGTTCTTC,.,TRBV9,TRBD2,TRBJ2-1
CASSHKAGGPYEQYF,TGCGCCAGCAGCCACAAAGCGGGAGGGCCGTACGAGCAGTACTTC,few,TRBV4-1,TRBD2,TRBJ2-7
CASSFSGSQETQYF,TGTGCCAGCAGCTTTAGCGGGAGCCAAGAGACCCAGTACTTC,once,TRBV7-2,TRBD2,TRBJ2-5
CASSVSPDFGQETQYF,TGTGCCAGCAGCGTCTCTCCGGACTTTGGCCAAGAGACCCAGTACTTC,.,TRBV9,.,TRBJ2-5
CASIPTGPNTEAFF,TGTGCCAGTATCCCGACAGGGCCGAACACTGAAGCTTTCTTT,.,TRBV19,TRBD1,TRBJ1-1
CATSREIRGSEQYF,TGTGCCACCAGCAGAGAAATTCGGGGAAGCGAGCAGTACTTC,.,TRBV15,.,TRBJ2-7
CASSFRLADTQYF,TGTGCCAGCAGTTTTCGACTAGCGGATACGCAGTATTTT,few,TRBV6-4,TRBD2,TRBJ2-3
CASTQGVGGAHTEAFF,TGCGCCAGCACCCAGGGAGTGGGGGGGGCTCACACTGAAGCTTTCTTT,.,TRBV5-1,.,TRBJ1-1
CSAPAPHSPYNEQFF,TGCAGCGCCCCCGCCCCCCACAGCCCCTACAATGAGCAGTTCTTC,.,TRBV29-1,.,TRBJ2-1
CASSPAGGRSDTQYF,TGTGCCAGCAGTCCCGCGGGGGGGCGGTCAGATACGCAGTATTTT,.,TRBV6-5,TRBD2,TRBJ2-3
CASSLYQETQYF,TGTGCCAGCAGCCTATATCAAGAGACCCAGTACTTC,.,TRBV7-2,.,TRBJ2-5
CASSPGQFSEQYF,TGTGCCAGCAGCCCGGGACAGTTCAGTGAGCAGTACTTC,.,TRBV7-7,TRBD1,TRBJ2-7
CASSLFSRDNEQFF,TGTGCCAGCAGCTTATTCAGCAGGGACAATGAGCAGTTCTTC,.,TRBV5-5,.,TRBJ2-1
CASSQSQGSGSYEQYF,TGTGCCAGCAGCCAATCCCAGGGGTCGGGCTCCTACGAGCAGTACTTC,.,TRBV4-2,.,TRBJ2-7
CASNRGDRVFYTEAFF,TGTGCCAGCAATAGGGGGGACAGGGTCTTTTATACTGAAGCTTTCTTT,.,TRBV7-9,TRBD1,TRBJ1-1
CATSSFPKRAFF,TGTGCCACCAGCAGTTTTCCGAAACGGGCTTTCTTT,.,TRBV15,.,TRBJ1-1
CASSVVTSGENTDTQYF,TGTGCCAGCAGCGTAGTGACTAGCGGGGAGAACACAGATACGCAGTATTTT,once,TRBV9,TRBD2,TRBJ2-3
CASSLGTGVSPLHF,TGTGCCAGCAGTTTGGGGACAGGGGTCTCACCCCTCCACTTT,.,TRBV27,TRBD1,TRBJ1-6
CASILSGYNPNEQFF,TGTGCCAGCATTTTGAGCGGGTATAACCCCAATGAGCAGTTCTTC,.,TRBV28,.,TRBJ2-1
CASSFLRGWTSYNEQFF,TGTGCCAGCAGCTTCTTGAGGGGGTGGACCTCCTACAATGAGCAGTTCTTC,.,TRBV11-3,.,TRBJ2-1